This T cell receptor beta chain stems from a study of neurological immune-mediated disorders. Study overall: Within the group of 34 multiple sclerosis patients, some 30 were relapsing-remitting, while 3 were secondary progressive.

Study-level findings and limits: Multiple sclerosis, the disease with the least TCR clonal expansion, fell below healthy controls, whereas HTLV-1-associated myelopathy showed the most. None of the CDR3 amino acid sequences of expanded clones were shared across subjects, and this suggested private repertoires in all groups.

V was trimmed by 6 bases and J by 2 bases, leaving 17 bases between them. CDR3 size: 15 residues. The V gene's germline CDR1 is SGHTA and CDR2 FQGNSA. Over 160 million TCR-beta sequences from 15-18 subjects came from every sequencing run. Using its own MiXCR run on the 5' RACE reads, TCRdb lists one record per CDR3 protein. The sample contains about 95,000 distinct CDR3 sequences, roughly 4% of which appear only once. This clonotype was seen at least ten times. Its antigen remains unknown. J is TRBJ2-7 and V is TRBV7-2; D not resolved. The TCR comes from a woman between 18 and 30 years old with multiple sclerosis. Sequenced input: PBMCs. CDR3 in amino acids: CASSTPAGFTYEQYF. The CDR3, as DNA: TGTGCCAGCAGTACCCCCGCAGGTTTTACCTACGAGCAGTACTTC.